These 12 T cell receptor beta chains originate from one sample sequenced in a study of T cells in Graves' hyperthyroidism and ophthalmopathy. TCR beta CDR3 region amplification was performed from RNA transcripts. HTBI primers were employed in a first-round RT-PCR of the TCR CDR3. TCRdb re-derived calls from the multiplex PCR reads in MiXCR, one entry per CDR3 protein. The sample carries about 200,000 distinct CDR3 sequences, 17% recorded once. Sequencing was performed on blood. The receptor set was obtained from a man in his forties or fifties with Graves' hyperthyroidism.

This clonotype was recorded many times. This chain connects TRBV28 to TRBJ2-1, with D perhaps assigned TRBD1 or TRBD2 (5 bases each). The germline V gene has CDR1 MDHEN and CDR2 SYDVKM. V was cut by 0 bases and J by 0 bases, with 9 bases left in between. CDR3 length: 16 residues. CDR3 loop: CASSLWGVSSYNEQFF. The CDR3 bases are TGTGCCAGCAGTTTATGGGGGGTGAGCTCCTACAATGAGCAGTTCTTC.

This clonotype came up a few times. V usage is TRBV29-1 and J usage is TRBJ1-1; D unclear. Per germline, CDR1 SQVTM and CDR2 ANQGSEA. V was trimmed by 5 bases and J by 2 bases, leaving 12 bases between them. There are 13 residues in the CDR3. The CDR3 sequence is CSVLPGDNTEAFF. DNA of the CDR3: TGCAGCGTTTTGCCAGGAGATAACACTGAAGCTTTCTTT.

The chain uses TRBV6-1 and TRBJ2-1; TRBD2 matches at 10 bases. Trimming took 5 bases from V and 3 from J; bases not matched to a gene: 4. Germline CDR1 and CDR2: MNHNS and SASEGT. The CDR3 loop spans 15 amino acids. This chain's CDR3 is CASSITSGNYNEQFF. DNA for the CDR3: TGTGCCAGCAGTATAACTAGCGGGAACTACAATGAGCAGTTCTTC.

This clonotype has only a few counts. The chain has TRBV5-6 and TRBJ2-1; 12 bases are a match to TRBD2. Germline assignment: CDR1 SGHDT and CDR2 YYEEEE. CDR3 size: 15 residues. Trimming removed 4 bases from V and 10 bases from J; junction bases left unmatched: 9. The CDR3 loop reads CASSAATSGSDEQFF. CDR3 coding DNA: TGTGCCAGCAGCGCGGCGACTAGCGGGAGCGACGAGCAGTTCTTC. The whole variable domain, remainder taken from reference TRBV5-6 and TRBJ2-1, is DAGVTQSPTHLIKTRGQQVTLRCSPKSGHDTVSWYQQALGQGPQFIFQYYEEEERQRGNFPDRFSGHQFPNYSSELNVNALLLGDSALYLCASSAATSGSDEQFFGPGTRLTVL.

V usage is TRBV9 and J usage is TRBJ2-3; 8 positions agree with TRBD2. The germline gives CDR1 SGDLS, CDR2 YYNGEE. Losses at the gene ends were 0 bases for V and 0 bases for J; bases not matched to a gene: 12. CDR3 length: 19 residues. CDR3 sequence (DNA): TGTGCCAGCAGCGTAGCTCTCCTAGCGGGTCTACCGAGCACAGATACGCAGTATTTT. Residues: CASSVALLAGLPSTDTQYF.

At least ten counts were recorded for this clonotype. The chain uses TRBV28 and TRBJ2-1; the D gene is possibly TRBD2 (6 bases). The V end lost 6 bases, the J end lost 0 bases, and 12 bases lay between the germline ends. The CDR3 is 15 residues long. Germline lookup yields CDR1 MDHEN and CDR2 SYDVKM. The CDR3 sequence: CASSAPEGSYNEQFF. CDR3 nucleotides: TGTGCCAGCAGCGCACCGGAGGGCTCCTACAATGAGCAGTTCTTC.

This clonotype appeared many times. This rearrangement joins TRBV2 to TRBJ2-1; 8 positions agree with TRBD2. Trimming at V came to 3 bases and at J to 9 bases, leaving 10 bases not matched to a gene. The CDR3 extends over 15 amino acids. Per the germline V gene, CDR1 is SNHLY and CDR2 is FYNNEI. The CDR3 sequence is CASSEVGLGNSEQFF. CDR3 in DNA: TGTGCCAGCAGTGAGGTGGGACTAGGTAATAGTGAGCAGTTCTTC.

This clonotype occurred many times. The CDR3 sequence is CASSRRDKQYF. CDR3 sequence (DNA): TGTGCCAGCAGCCGACGGGACAAGCAGTATTTT. V and J are TRBV11-3 and TRBJ2-3; tentative D call: TRBD1 (6 bases). CDR1 is SGHNT, CDR2 YENEEA, per germline. The CDR3 runs to 11 residues. V was pared by 5 bases and J by 11 bases, with 11 bases between.

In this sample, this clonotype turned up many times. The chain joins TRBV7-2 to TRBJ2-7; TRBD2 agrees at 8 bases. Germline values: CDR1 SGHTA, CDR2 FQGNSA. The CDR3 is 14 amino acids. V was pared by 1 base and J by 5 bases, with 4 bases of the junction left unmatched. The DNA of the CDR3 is TGTGCCAGCAGCTTAGAAGCGGGAGCCAACGAGCAGTACTTC. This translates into CASSLEAGANEQYF. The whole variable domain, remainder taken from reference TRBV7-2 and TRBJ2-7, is GAGVSQSPSNKVTEKGKDVELRCDPISGHTALYWYRQSLGQGLEFLIYFQGNSAPDKSGLPSDRFSAERTGGSVSTLTIQRTQQEDSAVYLCASSLEAGANEQYFGPGTRLTVT.

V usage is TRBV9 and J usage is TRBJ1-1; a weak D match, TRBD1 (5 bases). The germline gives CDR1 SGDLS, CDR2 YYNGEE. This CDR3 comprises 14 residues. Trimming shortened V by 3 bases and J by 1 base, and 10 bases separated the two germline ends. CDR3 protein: CASSATGGNTEAFF. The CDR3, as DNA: TGTGCCAGCAGCGCTACCGGGGGGAACACTGAAGCTTTCTTT.

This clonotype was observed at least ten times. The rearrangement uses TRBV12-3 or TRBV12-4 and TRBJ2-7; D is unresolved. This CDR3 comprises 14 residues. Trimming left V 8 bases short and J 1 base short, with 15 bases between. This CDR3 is CASGPAAGSYEQYF. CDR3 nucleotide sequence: TGTGCCAGCGGGCCGGCGGCCGGATCCTACGAGCAGTACTTC.

The CDR3 sequence: CASSYPRTSGSAPSTDTQYF. The CDR3 bases are TGTGCCAGCAGTTACCCCCGGACTAGCGGGAGTGCGCCTAGCACAGATACGCAGTATTTT. The gene calls are TRBV6-2 or TRBV6-3 and TRBJ2-3; 13 bases align to TRBD2. J lost 0 bases, V lost 2 bases, and 11 bases had no gene match. The CDR3 is 20 residues long. CDR1 and CDR2 from the germline V gene are MNHEY and SVGEGT.